This T cell receptor beta chain was recovered during a study of blood T cell repertoires in COVID-19. Study details: The United States, Italy and Spain supplied acute and convalescent COVID-19 samples.

The germline gives CDR1 SGHRS, CDR2 YFSETQ. Trimming took 1 base from V and 0 from J, leaving 9 bases between them. The CDR3 covers 15 residues. All enrollees were roughly 18 to 89 years old and from about 24 US areas. The recovered donors of Cohort 3 showed two negative PCRs, clearance, or symptom resolution. Some clones are missing from TCRdb's copy, which holds only in-frame ones; the method was immunoSEQ multiplex PCR. The profile shows about 270,000 clones, about nine tenths of them singletons. The receptor was derived from a woman aged 50 to 65 who had recovered from COVID-19. The rearrangement links TRBV5-1 to TRBJ2-3, with a weak D call TRBD2 (6 bases). The specimen was PBMCs or T cells enriched from blood (not recorded which). CDR3 nucleotides: TGCGCCAGCAGCTTGTTAGCGGTGAGCACAGATACGCAGTATTTT. Its translation is CASSLLAVSTDTQYF.